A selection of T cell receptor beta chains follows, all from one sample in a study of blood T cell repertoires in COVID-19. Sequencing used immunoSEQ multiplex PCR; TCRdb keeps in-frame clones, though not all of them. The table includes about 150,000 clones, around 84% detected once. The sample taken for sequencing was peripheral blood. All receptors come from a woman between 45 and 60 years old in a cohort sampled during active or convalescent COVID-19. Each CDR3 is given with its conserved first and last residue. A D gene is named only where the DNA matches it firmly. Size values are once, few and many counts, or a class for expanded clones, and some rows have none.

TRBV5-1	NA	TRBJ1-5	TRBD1	TGCGCCAGCAGTCCACAGGGACAGGATCAGCCCCAGCATTTT	CASSPQGQDQPQHF
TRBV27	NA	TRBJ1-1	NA	TGTGCCAGCAGTTTACAGGGGTGGAACACTGAAGCTTTCTTT	CASSLQGWNTEAFF
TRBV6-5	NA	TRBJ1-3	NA	TGTGCCAGCACTCCGGACATCGTTGGAAACACCATATATTTT	CASTPDIVGNTIYF
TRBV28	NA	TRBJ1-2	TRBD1	TGTGCCAGCAGTTTACCCGACAGGGTAGGTTCTCGCTATGGCTACACCTTC	CASSLPDRVGSRYGYTF
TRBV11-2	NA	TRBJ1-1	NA	TGTGCCAGCAGCTTAGACTCGAACACTGAAGCTTTCTTT	CASSLDSNTEAFF
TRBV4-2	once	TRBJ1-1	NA	TGTGCCAGCAGCCCCCAAAACAGGGCTCGCATGAACACTGAAGCTTTCTTT	CASSPQNRARMNTEAFF
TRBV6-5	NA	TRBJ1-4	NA	TGTGCCAGCAGTTTCGGGAGGGAGAATGAAAAACTGTTTTTT	CASSFGRENEKLFF
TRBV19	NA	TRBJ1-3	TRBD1	TGTGCCAGTAGTCTTGGGACAGGGGACGGAAACACCATATATTTT	CASSLGTGDGNTIYF
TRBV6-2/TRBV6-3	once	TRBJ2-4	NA	TGTGCCAGCAGCCTCCCTCTAATAGCCAAAAACATTCAGTACTTC	CASSLPLIAKNIQYF
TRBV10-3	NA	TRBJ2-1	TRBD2	TGTGCCATCAGTGAAGGCGGGGGGACTTACAATGAGCAGTTCTTC	CAISEGGGTYNEQFF
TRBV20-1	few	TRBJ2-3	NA	TGCAGTGCTACGGGAAAAGATACGCAGTATTTT	CSATGKDTQYF
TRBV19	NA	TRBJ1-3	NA	TGTGCCAGTTCGACTGCAAACACCATATATTTT	CASSTANTIYF
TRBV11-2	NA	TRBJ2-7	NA	TGTGCCAGCACCTTGTCCTCCACTTTGTTTTTACCCTACGAGCAGTACTTC	CASTLSSTLFLPYEQYF
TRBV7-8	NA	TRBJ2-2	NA	TGTGCCAGCAGCCCGAGACAGCCCACCGGGGAGCTGTTTTTT	CASSPRQPTGELFF
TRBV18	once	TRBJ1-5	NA	TGTGCCAGCTCACCAGGGGCGGCTCAGCCCCAGCATTTT	CASSPGAAQPQHF
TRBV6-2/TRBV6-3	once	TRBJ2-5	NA	TGTGCCAGCAGTTACAACAGGGACCAAGAGACCCAGTACTTC	CASSYNRDQETQYF
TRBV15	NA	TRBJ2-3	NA	TGTGCCACCGGATCAAAAGGGGGGGCAGATACGCAGTATTTT	CATGSKGGADTQYF
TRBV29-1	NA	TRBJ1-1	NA	TGCAGCACCAGGGCCACTGAAGCTTTCTTT	CSTRATEAFF
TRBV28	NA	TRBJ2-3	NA	TGTGCCAGCAGTTTATCTACAGGCCACCCAGATACGCAGTATTTT	CASSLSTGHPDTQYF
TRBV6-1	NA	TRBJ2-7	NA	TGTGCCAGCAGTGATGCCCCAGGAGGGCAGTACTTC	CASSDAPGGQYF
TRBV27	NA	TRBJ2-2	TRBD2	TGTGCCAGCAGTAACCCCAGCGGGGGGGCAGGGGAGCTGTTTTTT	CASSNPSGGAGELFF
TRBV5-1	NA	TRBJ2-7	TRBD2	TGCGCCAGCAGCTCTGGACTAGCGGGGGCCCCCTCATACGAGCAGTACTTC	CASSSGLAGAPSYEQYF
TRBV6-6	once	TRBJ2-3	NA	TGTGCCAGCAGTCAACCGATCACCAAGACAAATTTCCGCACAGATACGCAGTATTTT	CASSQPITKTNFRTDTQYF
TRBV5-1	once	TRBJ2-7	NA	TGCGCCAGCACCTACAGCTTGGGGAGTTCTGCCGAGCAGTACTTC	CASTYSLGSSAEQYF
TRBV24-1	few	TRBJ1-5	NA	TGTGCCACCAGTGACAGAAACCGGGGGGCCTGGAATCAGCCCCAGCATTTT	CATSDRNRGAWNQPQHF
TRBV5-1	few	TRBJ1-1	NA	TGCGCCAGCAGGGGGGGCACTGAAGCTTTCTTT	CASRGGTEAFF
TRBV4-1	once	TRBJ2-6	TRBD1	TGCGCCAGCAGCCAGGGGGACAGGGGGTTGGGATCTGGGGCCAACGTCCTGACTTTC	CASSQGDRGLGSGANVLTF
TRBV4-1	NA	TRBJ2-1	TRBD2	TGCGCCAGCAGCCTTGGACTTTCAACTAGCGGGGAATACAATGAGCAGTTCTTC	CASSLGLSTSGEYNEQFF
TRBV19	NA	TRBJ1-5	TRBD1	TGTGCCACCTGTGGACAGGAAAATCAGCCCCAGCATTTT	CATCGQENQPQHF
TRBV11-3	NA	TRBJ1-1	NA	TGTGCCAGCAGCACCTCGGGTTATGGCACTGAAGCTTTCTTT	CASSTSGYGTEAFF
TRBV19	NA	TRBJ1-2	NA	TGTGCCAGTCGACAGGCGTCTAACTATGGCTACACCTTC	CASRQASNYGYTF
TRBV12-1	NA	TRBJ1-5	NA	TGTGCCAGCAGCTTTTGGGAGAATCAGCCCCAGCATTTT	CASSFWENQPQHF
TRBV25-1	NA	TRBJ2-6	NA	TGTGCCAGCAGTAAAGACAGGCCTGGGGCCAACGTCCTGACTTTC	CASSKDRPGANVLTF
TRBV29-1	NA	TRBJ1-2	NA	TGCAGCGTTGTACGGGAAGGGATCTATGGCTACACCTTC	CSVVREGIYGYTF
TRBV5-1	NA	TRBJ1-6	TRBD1	TGCGCCAGCAGCTTGGAGGGACAGGGAGGCCCCTATAATTCACCCCTCCACTTT	CASSLEGQGGPYNSPLHF
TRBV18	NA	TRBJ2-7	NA	TGTGCCAGCTCCCCCTCCCGTGCCGGGGTAACCTACGAGCAGTACTTC	CASSPSRAGVTYEQYF
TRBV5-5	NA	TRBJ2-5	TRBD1	TGTGCCAGCAGCCCACTGACAGGGGATCAAGAGACCCAGTACTTC	CASSPLTGDQETQYF
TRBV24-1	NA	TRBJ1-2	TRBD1	TGTGCCACCCAATCCCGGGACAGGGCTGGGGACTATGGCTACACCTTC	CATQSRDRAGDYGYTF
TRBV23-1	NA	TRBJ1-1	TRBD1	TGCGCCATCCCTTCCGCCGATAGGGACAGGGACCCGATGAACACTGAAGCTTTCTTT	CAIPSADRDRDPMNTEAFF
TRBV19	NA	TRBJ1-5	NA	TGTGCCAGTACTAGAGCAGGGGTTGAGTTTGGTCAGCCCCAGCATTTT	CASTRAGVEFGQPQHF
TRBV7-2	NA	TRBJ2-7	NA	TGTGCCAGCAGCTTCGACAGGTGGTCCTACGAGCAGTACTTC	CASSFDRWSYEQYF
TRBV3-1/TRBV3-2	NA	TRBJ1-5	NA	TGTGCCAGCAGCCAAGGGCCTCAGCCCCAGCATTTT	CASSQGPQPQHF
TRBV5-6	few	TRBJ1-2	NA	TGTGCCAGCGGCCGCCCGGGGGGGCGTTTCTATGGCTACACCTTC	CASGRPGGRFYGYTF
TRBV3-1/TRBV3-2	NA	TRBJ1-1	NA	TGTGCCAGCAGCCAACGGTACACTGAAGCTTTCTTT	CASSQRYTEAFF
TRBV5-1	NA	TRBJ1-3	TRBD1	TGCGCCAGCAGCTGGACAGGGAACGGAAACACCATATATTTT	CASSWTGNGNTIYF
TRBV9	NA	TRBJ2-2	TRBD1	TGTGCCAGCAGCGTAGCTGGGGGACAGGAGCCCACCGGGGAGCTGTTTTTT	CASSVAGGQEPTGELFF
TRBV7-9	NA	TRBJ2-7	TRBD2	TGTGCCAGCAGCACAAACCCACCTGGGGGGGCCTACGAGCAGTACTTC	CASSTNPPGGAYEQYF
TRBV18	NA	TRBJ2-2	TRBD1	TGTGCCAGCTCACCCGGGGGACAGGCAAACACCGGGGAGCTGTTTTTT	CASSPGGQANTGELFF
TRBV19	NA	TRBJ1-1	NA	TGTGCCAGTAGTCTCCAACGGGGAGCCCCTGAAGCTTTCTTT	CASSLQRGAPEAFF
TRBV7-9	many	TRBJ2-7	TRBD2	TGTGCCAGCAGCTTAGCCGGGACTAGGGCCGAGCAGTACTTC	CASSLAGTRAEQYF
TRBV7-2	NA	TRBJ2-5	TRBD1	TGTGCCAGCAGCCTCCAGGGGGCGAGGGAGACCCAGTACTTC	CASSLQGARETQYF
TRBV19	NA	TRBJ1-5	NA	TGTGCCAGTAAGGACTGGTCAGGCCCCGCGAATAAGCCCCAGCATTTT	CASKDWSGPANKPQHF
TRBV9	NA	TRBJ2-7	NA	TGTGCCAGCAGCCGCGGCCCTGGGAGCTCCTACGAGCAGTACTTC	CASSRGPGSSYEQYF
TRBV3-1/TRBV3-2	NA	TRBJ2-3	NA	TGTGCCAGCAGCCAAGGGGCAGCAGATACGCAGTATTTT	CASSQGAADTQYF
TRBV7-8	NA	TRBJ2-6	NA	TGTGCCAGCAGCCTCGCAGGGCGTGGGGCCAACGTCCTGACTTTC	CASSLAGRGANVLTF
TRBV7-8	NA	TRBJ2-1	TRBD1	TGTGCCAGCAGCCAATCGAATCCCAGGACAGGGGGGAACAATGAGCAGTTCTTC	CASSQSNPRTGGNNEQFF
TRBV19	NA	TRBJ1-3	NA	TGTGCCAGTAGTATAGATCGTGGGGTCCGGGACAACTCTGGAAACACCATATATTTT	CASSIDRGVRDNSGNTIYF
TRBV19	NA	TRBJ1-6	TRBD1	TGTGCCAGTACCGACAGGGGAGCGTCCTATAATTCACCCCTCCACTTT	CASTDRGASYNSPLHF
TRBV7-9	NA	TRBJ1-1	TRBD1	TGTGCCAGCAGCCACCTCAGGGGGTCGAACACTGAAGCTTTCTTT	CASSHLRGSNTEAFF
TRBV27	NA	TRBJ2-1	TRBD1	TGTGCCAGCAGGACACTAGACAGGGTGGGCAATGAGCAGTTCTTC	CASRTLDRVGNEQFF